This is a list of T cell receptor beta chains from one sample in a study of beta chain features in type 1 diabetes. Sequenced by immunoSEQ multiplex PCR; TCRdb stores in-frame clones only, minus some. The data contain 110,000 to 150,000 clones, less than 8.5% of them seen just once; the ten biggest clones take up approximately 1.5%. The sequenced sample consisted of central memory CD4+ T cells from blood. All receptors derive from a woman aged 25 to 45 in good health. Each CDR3 is given with its conserved first and last residue. The order of the fields is CDR3 protein, CDR3 DNA, V gene, clone size, J gene, D gene. The D gene is left open where the match is weak. Only some rows state a clone size, as once, few, many or a class for expanded clones.

CDR3 protein: CASEQGLSTDTQYF
CDR3 DNA: TGCGCCAGCGAACAGGGGCTTAGCACAGATACGCAGTATTTT
V gene: TRBV5-1
clone size: few
J gene: TRBJ2-3
D gene: TRBD1

CDR3 protein: CASSPSGGPFDYNEQFF
CDR3 DNA: TGTGCCAGCAGCCCCTCGGGAGGGCCGTTTGATTACAATGAGCAGTTCTTC
V gene: TRBV11-1
clone size: few
J gene: TRBJ2-1
D gene: TRBD2

CDR3 protein: CASSPLTMNTEAFF
CDR3 DNA: TGTGCCAGCAGCCCCCTGACAATGAACACTGAAGCTTTCTTT
V gene: TRBV9
clone size: many
J gene: TRBJ1-1
D gene: -

CDR3 protein: CASSSWTGGATGELFF
CDR3 DNA: TGTGCCAGCAGTTCTTGGACAGGGGGCGCAACTGGGGAGCTGTTTTTT
V gene: TRBV6-5
clone size: few
J gene: TRBJ2-2
D gene: TRBD1

CDR3 protein: CASSLGRTGELFF
CDR3 DNA: TGTGCCAGCAGCTTAGGTCGCACCGGGGAGCTGTTTTTT
V gene: TRBV7-2
clone size: -
J gene: TRBJ2-2
D gene: -

CDR3 protein: CASTEWNYGYTF
CDR3 DNA: TGTGCCAGCACCGAGTGGAACTATGGCTACACCTTC
V gene: TRBV25-1
clone size: few
J gene: TRBJ1-2
D gene: -

CDR3 protein: CASSLLVGTGGDLTEAFF
CDR3 DNA: TGTGCCAGCAGTTTACTAGTTGGGACAGGGGGCGATCTCACTGAAGCTTTCTTT
V gene: TRBV28
clone size: -
J gene: TRBJ1-1
D gene: TRBD1

CDR3 protein: CASSPRSSGANVLTF
CDR3 DNA: TGTGCCAGCTCACCAAGGAGCTCTGGGGCCAACGTCCTGACTTTC
V gene: TRBV18
clone size: many
J gene: TRBJ2-6
D gene: -

CDR3 protein: CASSLVSLAGQETQYF
CDR3 DNA: TGTGCCAGCAGCTTAGTATCCCTAGCGGGACAAGAGACCCAGTACTTC
V gene: TRBV11-2
clone size: few
J gene: TRBJ2-5
D gene: TRBD2

CDR3 protein: CASRGDRDGRNEQFF
CDR3 DNA: TGTGCCAGCAGAGGTGACAGGGATGGCCGGAATGAGCAGTTCTTC
V gene: TRBV28
clone size: few
J gene: TRBJ2-1
D gene: TRBD1

CDR3 protein: CASSLTGNTEAFF
CDR3 DNA: TGTGCCAGCAGCTTAACAGGGAACACTGAAGCTTTCTTT
V gene: TRBV7-9
clone size: many
J gene: TRBJ1-1
D gene: -

CDR3 protein: CASSLGRVDGYTF
CDR3 DNA: TGTGCCAGCAGCTTAGGCAGGGTAGACGGCTACACCTTC
V gene: TRBV7-9
clone size: -
J gene: TRBJ1-2
D gene: -

CDR3 protein: CASSFGWRQGINEQFF
CDR3 DNA: TGTGCCAGCAGTTTTGGATGGCGACAGGGGATAAATGAGCAGTTCTTC
V gene: TRBV27
clone size: -
J gene: TRBJ2-1
D gene: TRBD1

CDR3 protein: CASSYSGAYTF
CDR3 DNA: TGTGCCAGCAGTTACTCGGGGGCCTACACCTTC
V gene: TRBV6-6
clone size: many
J gene: TRBJ1-2
D gene: -

CDR3 protein: CASSLASFQNIQYF
CDR3 DNA: TGTGCCAGCAGCTTAGCCTCGTTCCAAAACATTCAGTACTTC
V gene: TRBV7-9
clone size: many
J gene: TRBJ2-4
D gene: -

CDR3 protein: CATSGDRNNEQFF
CDR3 DNA: TGTGCCACCAGTGGGGACAGAAACAATGAGCAGTTCTTC
V gene: TRBV15
clone size: few
J gene: TRBJ2-1
D gene: TRBD1

CDR3 protein: CASSQALRLNEQFF
CDR3 DNA: TGTGCCAGCAGCCAAGCCCTCAGACTCAATGAGCAGTTCTTC
V gene: TRBV4-2
clone size: few
J gene: TRBJ2-1
D gene: -

CDR3 protein: CASSPSSGRNTGELFF
CDR3 DNA: TGTGCCAGCTCACCCTCTAGCGGGAGGAACACCGGGGAGCTGTTTTTT
V gene: TRBV18
clone size: few
J gene: TRBJ2-2
D gene: TRBD2

CDR3 protein: CASSGAGNIQYF
CDR3 DNA: TGTGCCAGCAGTGGTGCCGGAAACATTCAGTACTTC
V gene: TRBV6-6
clone size: many
J gene: TRBJ2-4
D gene: -

CDR3 protein: CASRGEAAYEQYF
CDR3 DNA: TGTGCCAGCAGGGGGGAGGCGGCCTACGAGCAGTACTTC
V gene: TRBV7-2
clone size: -
J gene: TRBJ2-7
D gene: -

CDR3 protein: CASRQTGVGTDTQYF
CDR3 DNA: TGCGCCAGCAGACAGACAGGGGTAGGCACAGATACGCAGTATTTT
V gene: TRBV5-1
clone size: few
J gene: TRBJ2-3
D gene: TRBD1

CDR3 protein: CASSRSLAGAYNEQFF
CDR3 DNA: TGTGCCAGCAGCCGTAGTTTAGCGGGAGCTTACAATGAGCAGTTCTTC
V gene: TRBV4-2
clone size: -
J gene: TRBJ2-1
D gene: TRBD2

CDR3 protein: CATSRDLSDTQYF
CDR3 DNA: TGTGCCACCAGCAGAGATCTGTCCGATACGCAGTATTTT
V gene: TRBV15
clone size: many
J gene: TRBJ2-3
D gene: -

CDR3 protein: CASSPTSGTQETQYF
CDR3 DNA: TGTGCCAGCAGCCCGACTAGCGGTACTCAAGAGACCCAGTACTTC
V gene: TRBV14
clone size: -
J gene: TRBJ2-5
D gene: TRBD2

CDR3 protein: CASSLGGQGGYGYTF
CDR3 DNA: TGTGCCAGCAGCTTGGGGGGACAGGGCGGCTATGGCTACACCTTC
V gene: TRBV5-4
clone size: few
J gene: TRBJ1-2
D gene: TRBD1

CDR3 protein: CASSRTGGRNEQFF
CDR3 DNA: TGTGCCAGCAGCCGGACAGGGGGTAGGAATGAGCAGTTCTTC
V gene: TRBV7-2
clone size: -
J gene: TRBJ2-1
D gene: TRBD1

CDR3 protein: CAWSSLPYNEQFF
CDR3 DNA: TGTGCCTGGAGCTCCCTCCCCTACAATGAGCAGTTCTTC
V gene: TRBV30
clone size: few
J gene: TRBJ2-1
D gene: -

CDR3 protein: CASSEDSQISTDTQYF
CDR3 DNA: TGTGCCAGCAGTGAGGACAGCCAAATTAGCACAGATACGCAGTATTTT
V gene: TRBV2
clone size: many
J gene: TRBJ2-3
D gene: -

CDR3 protein: CASRVQSETQYF
CDR3 DNA: TGTGCCAGCAGGGTACAGTCTGAGACCCAGTACTTC
V gene: TRBV28
clone size: many
J gene: TRBJ2-5
D gene: -

CDR3 protein: CASSPTGTGQETQYF
CDR3 DNA: TGTGCCAGCTCACCAACAGGGACAGGCCAAGAGACCCAGTACTTC
V gene: TRBV18
clone size: few
J gene: TRBJ2-5
D gene: TRBD1

CDR3 protein: CASSSDRVETQYF
CDR3 DNA: TGTGCTAGCAGTTCGGACAGGGTAGAGACCCAGTACTTC
V gene: TRBV7-7
clone size: few
J gene: TRBJ2-5
D gene: TRBD1

CDR3 protein: CAWSLGSQETQYF
CDR3 DNA: TGTGCCTGGAGTCTGGGGAGCCAAGAGACCCAGTACTTC
V gene: TRBV30
clone size: -
J gene: TRBJ2-5
D gene: -

CDR3 protein: CASAGQGGTDTQYF
CDR3 DNA: TGCGCCAGCGCCGGGCAGGGCGGCACAGATACGCAGTATTTT
V gene: TRBV5-1
clone size: -
J gene: TRBJ2-3
D gene: -

CDR3 protein: CASSYGTSGGNTGELFF
CDR3 DNA: TGTGCCAGCAGCTACGGGACTAGCGGGGGGAACACCGGGGAGCTGTTTTTT
V gene: TRBV7-3
clone size: -
J gene: TRBJ2-2
D gene: TRBD2

CDR3 protein: CASSELAGSYEQYF
CDR3 DNA: TGTGCCAGCAGCGAACTAGCGGGAAGCTACGAGCAGTACTTC
V gene: TRBV28
clone size: -
J gene: TRBJ2-7
D gene: TRBD2

CDR3 protein: CASSLVTESYEQYF
CDR3 DNA: TGCGCCAGCAGCTTGGTGACTGAAAGCTACGAGCAGTACTTC
V gene: TRBV5-1
clone size: few
J gene: TRBJ2-7
D gene: -

CDR3 protein: CASSLNAGKNIQYF
CDR3 DNA: TGTGCCAGCAGCTTAAATGCCGGGAAAAACATTCAGTACTTC
V gene: TRBV7-2
clone size: few
J gene: TRBJ2-4
D gene: -

CDR3 protein: CASSPAPGQGQPQHF
CDR3 DNA: TGTGCCAGCAGCCCCGCACCGGGACAGGGACAGCCCCAGCATTTT
V gene: TRBV7-6
clone size: -
J gene: TRBJ1-5
D gene: TRBD1

CDR3 protein: CASSTDIMNTEAFF
CDR3 DNA: TGTGCCAGCTCAACTGACATCATGAACACTGAAGCTTTCTTT
V gene: TRBV18
clone size: -
J gene: TRBJ1-1
D gene: -

CDR3 protein: CASSLGVAGSIATQYF
CDR3 DNA: TGTGCCAGCAGCTTAGGAGTAGCGGGGAGTATTGCGACCCAGTACTTC
V gene: TRBV7-2
clone size: many
J gene: TRBJ2-5
D gene: TRBD2

CDR3 protein: CASMGQDGFRNQPQHF
CDR3 DNA: TGTGCCAGCATGGGACAGGACGGGTTTAGGAATCAGCCCCAGCATTTT
V gene: TRBV6-6
clone size: -
J gene: TRBJ1-5
D gene: TRBD1

CDR3 protein: CAWSPQRGDREYGYTF
CDR3 DNA: TGTGCCTGGAGTCCTCAGAGGGGGGACAGGGAGTATGGCTACACCTTC
V gene: TRBV30
clone size: few
J gene: TRBJ1-2
D gene: TRBD1

CDR3 protein: CASSVGLQNTEAFF
CDR3 DNA: TGTGCCAGCAGCGTAGGACTTCAGAACACTGAAGCTTTCTTT
V gene: TRBV9
clone size: -
J gene: TRBJ1-1
D gene: -

CDR3 protein: CAWNFQGQEKLFF
CDR3 DNA: TGTGCCTGGAACTTCCAGGGGCAGGAAAAACTGTTTTTT
V gene: TRBV30
clone size: few
J gene: TRBJ1-4
D gene: -